Detailed here is one T cell receptor beta chain. The data were taken from a study of patients and donors after allogeneic stem cell transplantation. CDR1 is MNHEY, CDR2 SMNVEV, per germline (reference sequence). The CDR3 is made up of 15 amino acids. V was pared by 3 bases and J by 6 bases, with 16 bases between. Via MiXCR, TCRdb re-called the RT-PCR reads, giving one row per CDR3 protein. The sample has about 160,000 distinct CDR3 sequences; about a third are singletons. The V call is TRBV27, the J call TRBJ2-3, with D possibly TRBD1 on 6 matching bases. The sequence was collected from a human donor who was either an allogeneic HSCT recipient or a stem cell or donor lymphocyte infusion donor (not recorded which). It is not recorded whose cells these are; they may come from a transplant donor. Sequencing was done on a sample of blood, either unsorted or a sorted T cell fraction (not recorded which). CDR3 loop: CASSLVAGERDTQYF. CDR3 DNA: TGTGCCAGCAGTTTGGTGGCAGGGGAAAGGGATACGCAGTATTTT.